This T cell receptor beta chain originates from a study of T cell responses to AZD1222 COVID-19 vaccine. Second-dose intervals near 4 or 12 weeks were combined. Libraries were prepared by immunoSEQ multiplex PCR; TCRdb keeps only in-frame clonotypes and omits some of them. This table has tens of thousands of clones, 70% to 80% appearing once. This receptor was obtained from an adult who received the AZD1222 COVID-19 vaccine. Sequences were derived from peripheral blood, sampled 28 days after the second AZD1222 dose.

The CDR3 protein is CASSLGDSTDTQYF. CDR3 DNA: TGCGCCAGCAGCTTGGGGGATAGCACAGATACGCAGTATTTT. The chain recombines TRBV5-1 with TRBJ2-3, with D uncertain. The length of the CDR3 is 14 residues. Trimming stripped 0 bases from V and 0 bases from J, with 5 bases between. Germline V gene data show CDR1 as SGHRS and CDR2 as YFSETQ.